This T cell receptor (beta chain) was identified in a study of cytomegalovirus exposure and HLA in healthy donors. Broader study findings: Per a later analysis, about 18,000 TCR beta sequences showed association with HLA alleles at 0.05 false discovery rate. Within a later analysis, the majority of CMV-associated TCR beta chains appeared HLA-restricted. Presence/absence analyses treated sequencing depth as roughly uniform across donors.

PCR was performed using 60 Vbeta and 13 Jbeta primers. TCRdb keeps only in-frame clones here, not all; method: immunoSEQ multiplex PCR. The table records about 140,000 clones, about 75% of them present only once. About this clone itself: Its matching antigen is unknown.

This CDR3 spans 13 amino acids. Between the trimmed V and J ends, which lost 0 bases and 7 bases, there was a span of 9 bases. Germline V lookup: CDR1 SEHNR, CDR2 FQNEAQ (reference sequence). Participants comprised healthy donors of bone marrow. The V and J genes are TRBV7-9 and TRBJ1-1; D perhaps matches TRBD1 (6 bases). The receptor's source is a man between 18 and 35 years old in good health and CMV-seronegative. The material sequenced was PBMCs. CDR3 in amino acids: CASSLAGAGEAFF. The CDR3 coding sequence is TGTGCCAGCAGCTTAGCGGGGGCGGGTGAAGCTTTCTTT.